Following are 32 T cell receptor beta chains from one sample sequenced in a study of cytomegalovirus exposure and HLA in healthy donors. 60 Vbeta and 13 Jbeta primers were used in PCR. Generated by immunoSEQ multiplex PCR, the TCRdb table keeps only in-frame clones and is missing some. Here the sample spans about 190,000 clones, around 87% being singletons. Sequences were obtained from PBMCs. The receptors were gathered from a man aged 25-40 years in good health and CMV-seronegative.

The chain joins TRBV19 to TRBJ2-7; D gene unclear. Germline V lookup: CDR1 LNHDA, CDR2 SQIVND (reference sequence). This CDR3 is 13 amino acids long. V was clipped by 1 base and J by 1 base, with 5 bases between them. Here the CDR3 reads CASSIGRSYEQYF. The CDR3 bases are TGTGCCAGTAGTATAGGGCGGTCCTACGAGCAGTACTTC.

The chain combines TRBV5-1 with TRBJ2-3; TRBD2 aligns across 9 bases. The CDR3 consists of 16 residues. V dropped 0 bases and J dropped 0; count of bases not matched to a gene: 2. Germline CDR1 and CDR2: SGHRS and YFSETQ. The CDR3: CASSLDTSGSTDTQYF. The CDR3, as DNA: TGCGCCAGCAGCTTGGATACTAGCGGGAGCACAGATACGCAGTATTTT.

Details on this clone: An end of the junction does not agree with germline; a read error may underlie this. The rearrangement joins TRBV7-7 to TRBJ2-5, with D possibly being TRBD2 (5 bases). This CDR3 region has 13 residues. CDR1 is SSHAT, CDR2 FNYEAQ, per germline (reference sequence). CDR3 in amino acids: CASSLGLLETQYF. The CDR3 DNA reads TGTGCTAGCAGCTTAGGACTCCTGGAGACCCAGTACTTC.

The CDR3 protein is CASSIGPSSYNEQFF. The CDR3, as DNA: TGTGCCAGTAGTATCGGTCCTTCCTCCTACAATGAGCAGTTCTTC. This chain uses TRBV19 with TRBJ2-1, with D uncertain. Germline V gene sequence: CDR1 LNHDA, CDR2 SQIVND (reference sequence). The CDR3 is 15 amino acids. Trimming pared 3 bases from V and 0 bases from J, leaving 9 bases between.

The chain joins TRBV15 to TRBJ1-2, with D perhaps matching TRBD1 (5 bases). V gave up 3 bases and J gave up 0 bases, with 14 bases separating them. CDR1 and CDR2 (germline): LNHNV, YYDKDF (reference sequence). The CDR3 totals 16 residues. The CDR3 nucleotides are TGTGCCACCAGCAGGGGCGGGGGGGTATCTAACTATGGCTACACCTTC. Amino acid sequence: CATSRGGGVSNYGYTF.

In DNA, the CDR3 is TGTGCTGTCTCGGGGAGCGGGAGTTCAACCGGGGAGCTGTTTTTT. Its protein product is CAVSGSGSSTGELFF. The rearrangement joins TRBV7-7 to TRBJ2-2, with TRBD2 matching 8 bases. Germline values: CDR1 SSHAT, CDR2 FNYEAQ (reference sequence). CDR3 length equals 15 residues.

The V call is TRBV15, the J call TRBJ1-3, with a tentative D call TRBD1 (5 bases). Trimming left V 1 base short and J 6 bases short, with 16 bases between. The CDR3 has 16 amino acids. CDR1 and CDR2 (germline): LNHNV, YYDKDF (reference sequence). The CDR3 nucleotides are TGTGCCACCAGCAGAGTAGTGGGGACTTATCTAAACACCATATATTTT. Amino acid sequence: CATSRVVGTYLNTIYF.

The V gene is TRBV6-6, the J gene TRBJ2-7; a weak D match, TRBD1 (5 bases). V lost 7 bases to trimming and J lost 7 bases, with 17 bases between them. This CDR3 is 13 amino acids long. Germline CDR1 reads MNHNY; CDR2 reads SVGAGI (reference sequence). The CDR3 is CASTESSGLEQYF. CDR3 in DNA: TGTGCCAGCACCGAGAGTTCAGGGTTGGAGCAGTACTTC.

The V and J genes are TRBV29-1 and TRBJ2-7; a weak D match, TRBD1 (6 bases). Germline V lookup: CDR1 SQVTM, CDR2 ANQGSEA. V was pared by 7 bases and J by 0 bases, with 13 bases between. The CDR3 length is 13 residues. The CDR3: CSARTVGSYEQYF. CDR3 DNA: TGCAGCGCCAGGACAGTGGGCTCCTACGAGCAGTACTTC.

The V gene is TRBV11-2, the J gene TRBJ1-3; D unclear. V was pared by 5 bases and J by 1 base, with 15 bases between. Germline-derived CDR1 and CDR2 are SGHAT and FQNNGV. The CDR3 consists of 16 residues. The CDR3 bases are TGTGCCAGCAGCCGAGGAATAGGGAGGTCTGGAAACACCATATATTTT. Protein: CASSRGIGRSGNTIYF.

Only one count was recorded for this clone. The chain recombines TRBV9 with TRBJ2-2, with 15 positions matching TRBD2. V shed 6 bases, J shed 5 bases, and the junction held 8 bases outside the gene matches. Germline V CDR1 and CDR2: SGDLS, YYNGEE. This CDR3 is built from 17 residues. As DNA, the CDR3 is TGTGCCAGCAACAAAGCCGGGACTAGCGGGAGGACCGGGGAGCTGTTTTTT. Amino acids: CASNKAGTSGRTGELFF. Using reference TRBV9 and TRBJ2-2 for the parts outside the CDR3, the full variable domain is DSGVTQTPKHLITATGQRVTLRCSPRSGDLSVYWYQQSLDQGLQFLIQYYNGEERAKGNILERFSAQQFPDLHSELNLSSLELGDSALYFCASNKAGTSGRTGELFFGEGSRLTVL.

The chain joins TRBV6-5 to TRBJ2-7, with TRBD1 matching over 7 bases. The CDR3 sequence is 12 residues long. Germline CDR1 and CDR2: MNHEY and SVGAGI. Losses at the gene ends were 7 bases for V and 5 bases for J; bases not matched to a gene: 5. The DNA for the CDR3 is TGTGCCAGCACGGACAGGTGGGACGAGCAGTACTTC. Its translation: CASTDRWDEQYF.

The chain combines TRBV6-5 with TRBJ2-5, with 11 bases that match TRBD2. CDR3 length: 15 amino acids. J was trimmed by 2 bases and V by 9 bases; bases with no gene match: 8. Germline loops: CDR1 MNHEY, CDR2 SVGAGI. CDR3 DNA: TGTGCCAGTAGGACCGGGACTAGCGGACAAGAGACCCAGTACTTC. Its protein product is CASRTGTSGQETQYF.

The chain carries TRBV28 and TRBJ1-1; 7 nucleotides match TRBD1. Germline V gives CDR1 MDHEN, CDR2 SYDVKM. The CDR3 has 13 amino acids. Losses at the gene ends were 3 bases for V and 5 bases for J; bases not matched to a gene: 3. CDR3 sequence reads: CASSLQGGTEAFF. The CDR3 DNA reads TGTGCCAGCAGTTTGCAGGGGGGTACTGAAGCTTTCTTT.

This rearrangement joins TRBV18 to TRBJ1-2; D gene unclear. With 6 bases removed from V and 1 base from J, the gap between germline ends came to 9 bases. CDR1 and CDR2 from the germline V gene are KGHSH and LQKENI. This CDR3 spans 13 amino acids. CDR3 loop: CASSPVDNYGYTF. The CDR3 DNA follows: TGTGCCAGCTCCCCCGTAGATAACTATGGCTACACCTTC.

This sequence joins TRBV7-2 and TRBJ2-5, with TRBD2 matching 8 bases. The germline gives CDR1 SGHTA, CDR2 FQGNSA. The CDR3 has 14 residues. V was clipped by 6 bases and J by 2 bases; unmatched bases: 5. The DNA for the CDR3 is TGTGCCAGCAGAGAGAGCGGGGGACAAGAGACCCAGTACTTC. It codes for CASRESGGQETQYF.

This chain links TRBV27 with TRBJ2-7, with 7 bases fitting TRBD1. From germline, CDR1 is MNHEY and CDR2 SMNVEV (reference sequence). V lost 4 bases to trimming and J lost 4 bases; unmatched junction nucleotides: 7. This CDR3 contains 14 residues. The CDR3 spells CASSSGTERYEQYF. CDR3 sequence (DNA): TGTGCCAGCAGTTCCGGGACAGAACGTTACGAGCAGTACTTC.

The rearrangement links TRBV28 to TRBJ2-5; D is unresolved. The tail of the sequence fits TRBJ2-7 better, so the J call may be wrong. The germline CDR1 and CDR2 sequences are MDHEN and SYDVKM. The CDR3 is 13 amino acids. The CDR3 loop reads CASSLSPLPEQYF. The CDR3 DNA reads TGTGCCAGCAGTTTATCCCCCCTCCCCGAGCAGTACTTC.

This clone was seen once. The chain couples TRBV19 to TRBJ2-5; 7 bases line up with TRBD2. The CDR3 covers 16 residues. Germline V CDR1 and CDR2: LNHDA, SQIVND (reference sequence). The J segment lost 4 bases and the V segment lost 4 bases, leaving 12 bases of the junction unmatched. The CDR3 region has the DNA TGTGCCAGTAGTACATTCCTGGGTGGGGGGGGAGAGACCCAGTACTTC. Amino acids: CASSTFLGGGGETQYF.

The chain recombines TRBV7-9 with TRBJ2-1, with D unclear. CDR3 length: 13 residues. The V end lost 4 bases, the J end lost 6 bases, and 10 bases lay between the germline ends. Germline CDR1 and CDR2: SEHNR and FQNEAQ (reference sequence). CDR3 nucleotides: TGTGCCAGCAGCTATTCAGGCCGCAATGAGCAGTTCTTC. Its translation: CASSYSGRNEQFF. Filled out from reference TRBV7-9 and TRBJ2-1, the complete variable domain reads DTGVSQNPRHKITKRGQNVTFRCDPISEHNRLYWYRQTLGQGPEFLTYFQNEAQLEKSRLLSDRFSAERPKGSFSTLEIQRTEQGDSAMYLCASSYSGRNEQFFGPGTRLTVL.

The chain combines TRBV7-9 with TRBJ2-1; TRBD1 aligns across 12 bases. The ends lost 6 bases at V and 7 bases at J; junction bases unmatched: 10. This CDR3 spans 16 amino acids. The germline gives CDR1 SEHNR, CDR2 FQNEAQ (reference sequence). CDR3 protein: CASSSAGTGGRNEQFF. In nucleotides, the CDR3 is TGTGCCAGCAGTTCAGCCGGGACAGGGGGCAGGAATGAGCAGTTCTTC.

This chain connects TRBV28 to TRBJ2-7, with D perhaps matching TRBD2 (5 bases). Germline V gives CDR1 MDHEN, CDR2 SYDVKM. This CDR3 comprises 12 residues. Trimming took 6 bases from V and 7 from J, leaving 13 bases between them. The CDR3 DNA reads TGTGCCAGCAGCCCCGGGCCGGGGGAGCAGTACTTC. It translates to CASSPGPGEQYF.

The chain joins TRBV4-1 to TRBJ2-1, with 9 bases that match TRBD2. Per the germline V gene, CDR1 is MGHRA and CDR2 is YSYEKL. V lost 4 bases to trimming and J lost 0 bases; unmatched junction nucleotides: 13. The CDR3 has 19 amino acids. The CDR3 DNA reads as TGCGCCAGCAGCCTCCCCAGGTTGACTAGCGGAACCTCCTACAATGAGCAGTTCTTC. Translated: CASSLPRLTSGTSYNEQFF.

The chain combines TRBV7-2 with TRBJ2-1, with 9 bases matching TRBD2. The CDR3 is 15 residues long. Germline CDR1 reads SGHTA; CDR2 reads FQGNSA. With V trimmed by 4 bases and J by 4 bases, 5 bases remained unmatched. CDR3 region: CASSSTSGIYNEQFF. CDR3 DNA: TGTGCCAGCAGCTCGACTAGCGGAATATACAATGAGCAGTTCTTC.

The V call is TRBV4-2, the J call TRBJ1-5, with 10 bases that match TRBD1. Germline V gives CDR1 LGHNA, CDR2 YNFKEQ. The CDR3 extends over 19 amino acids. The J segment lost 0 bases and the V segment lost 2 bases, leaving 10 bases of the junction unmatched. CDR3 amino acids: CASSQLTGTGEYSNQPQHF. The CDR3 nucleotides read TGTGCCAGCAGCCAACTCACCGGGACAGGGGAATATAGCAATCAGCCCCAGCATTTT.

The chain links TRBV10-3 to TRBJ2-7; 14 bases align to TRBD2. CDR1 and CDR2 (germline): ENHRY, SYGVKD. The CDR3 covers 14 residues. V dropped 10 bases and J dropped 7; count of bases not matched to a gene: 9. The CDR3 DNA sequence: TGTGCCACCTACCAGGGACTAGCGGGAGTAGAGCAGTACTTC. This codes for CATYQGLAGVEQYF.

V usage is TRBV11-3 and J usage is TRBJ2-1, with a tentative D call TRBD1 (5 bases). Germline CDR1 reads SGHNT; CDR2 reads YENEEA. V lost 2 bases, J lost 6 bases, and 11 bases lay in between. The CDR3 runs to 14 residues. CDR3 residues: CASSLSRVSNEQFF. The DNA of the CDR3 is TGTGCCAGCAGCTTATCCAGGGTCAGCAATGAGCAGTTCTTC. Drawing the rest from reference TRBV11-3 and TRBJ2-1, the complete variable domain is EAGVVQSPRYKIIEKKQPVAFWCNPISGHNTLYWYLQNLGQGPELLIRYENEEAVDDSQLPKDRFSAERLKGVDSTLKIQPAELGDSAVYLCASSLSRVSNEQFFGPGTRLTVL.

The chain links TRBV7-9 to TRBJ1-5; 10 bases align to TRBD1. CDR1 and CDR2 from the germline V gene are SEHNR and FQNEAQ (reference sequence). V was clipped by 4 bases and J by 7 bases; unmatched bases: 7. This CDR3 has 15 amino acids. CDR3 coding DNA: TGTGCCAGCAGCTCGGGACAGGGGCAGGGCCAGCCCCAGCATTTT. This gives the protein CASSSGQGQGQPQHF.

The chain recombines TRBV5-4 with TRBJ2-3; 8 nucleotides agree with TRBD1. Germline V CDR1 and CDR2: SGHNT, YYREEE (reference sequence). Losses at the gene ends were 3 bases for V and 7 bases for J; bases not matched to a gene: 7. This CDR3 has 14 residues. CDR3: CASSSGTGEYTQYF. DNA for the CDR3: TGTGCCAGCAGCTCCGGGACAGGTGAATATACGCAGTATTTT.

V gene TRBV4-1 combines with J gene TRBJ1-5; D is perhaps TRBD1 (6 bases). The CDR3 is 13 residues long. CDR1 and CDR2 from the germline V gene are MGHRA and YSYEKL. V was trimmed by 3 bases and J by 7 bases, leaving 10 bases between them. The CDR3 DNA follows: TGCGCCAGCAGCCAGCACAGGGTCCAGCCCCAGCATTTT. Translating it yields CASSQHRVQPQHF.

The rearrangement joins TRBV5-6 to TRBJ2-2, with 7 bases fitting TRBD1. The trim removed 1 base at V and 4 bases at J, leaving 1 base unmatched. The CDR3 extends over 14 amino acids. Germline V lookup: CDR1 SGHDT, CDR2 YYEEEE. The CDR3 nucleotides are TGTGCCAGCAGCTTGTCAGGGGGCACCGGGGAGCTGTTTTTT. Protein product: CASSLSGGTGELFF.

The chain has TRBV12-5 and TRBJ1-1; 7 nucleotides match TRBD1. Germline V CDR1 and CDR2: LGHNT, FRNRAP. The CDR3 contains 13 residues. J lost 3 bases, V lost 6 bases, and 4 bases had no gene match. DNA for the CDR3: TGTGCTAGTGGCCCCGACAGGGACACTGAAGCTTTCTTT. Its translation: CASGPDRDTEAFF.